This is a list of T cell receptor beta chains from one sample in a study of T cells in Graves' hyperthyroidism and ophthalmopathy. TCRdb itself ran the multiplex PCR reads through MiXCR, one entry per CDR3 protein. Here the sample spans 300,000 to 500,000 distinct CDR3 sequences, around 15% being singletons. Material for sequencing was blood. These receptors were taken from a man between 50 and 59 years old with Graves' ophthalmopathy. Each CDR3 is given with its conserved first and last residue. The D gene is left open where the match is weak. Clone size is shown for a subset of rows, as once, few, many or a class of expanded clone.

abundance	j_gene	d_gene	v_gene	CDR3aa	CDR3nt
many	TRBJ2-7	.	TRBV5-1	CASSLIQGPSYEQYF	TGCGCCAGCAGCTTGATACAGGGCCCATCCTACGAGCAGTACTTC
many	TRBJ2-1	.	TRBV24-1	CATKEGKGRSGEQFF	TGTGCCACCAAGGAAGGCAAGGGACGTTCAGGTGAGCAGTTCTTC
many	TRBJ2-7	TRBD1	TRBV2	CASGTGGSYEQYF	TGTGCCAGCGGGACAGGGGGATCCTACGAGCAGTACTTC
many	TRBJ2-2	TRBD1	TRBV11-2	CASSPRLDRGYQAANTGELFF	TGTGCCAGCAGCCCCCGGTTAGACAGGGGGTATCAGGCGGCGAACACCGGGGAGCTGTTTTTT
.	TRBJ1-5	.	TRBV12-5	CASGVYPQGSNQPQHF	TGTGCTAGTGGTGTGTACCCACAGGGAAGCAATCAGCCCCAGCATTTT
few	TRBJ1-1	.	TRBV10-3	CAISERGNTEAFF	TGTGCCATCAGTGAGCGGGGGAACACTGAAGCTTTCTTT
many	TRBJ1-4	TRBD1	TRBV6-1	CASRYTGDPNEKLFF	TGTGCCAGCAGATATACAGGGGATCCTAATGAAAAACTGTTTTTT
.	TRBJ1-1	TRBD1	TRBV18	CASSLGTDPSEAFF	TGTGCCAGCTCACTGGGGACAGACCCAAGTGAAGCTTTCTTT
many	TRBJ2-5	.	TRBV15	CATTSREETQYF	TGTGCCACCACTTCCCGTGAAGAGACCCAGTACTTC
few	TRBJ1-1	.	TRBV6-1	CASLLNTEAFF	TGTGCCAGCCTTTTGAACACTGAAGCTTTCTTT
many	TRBJ2-7	.	TRBV3-1	CASSQDAGSEQYF	TGTGCCAGCAGCCAAGATGCTGGCTCTGAGCAGTACTTC
few	TRBJ1-2	TRBD1	TRBV10-3	CAISGTGYGYTF	TGTGCCATCAGCGGGACAGGGTATGGCTACACCTTC
many	TRBJ2-1	.	TRBV19	CASSNRGGQTNEQFF	TGTGCCAGTAGTAACCGGGGCGGGCAAACCAATGAGCAGTTCTTC
many	TRBJ2-1	.	TRBV20-1	CSARPRIAYNEQFF	TGCAGTGCAAGACCCCGGATCGCCTACAATGAGCAGTTCTTC
many	TRBJ1-1	.	TRBV7-9	CASSLLGRNTEAFF	TGTGCCAGCAGCTTACTGGGACGGAACACTGAAGCTTTCTTT
.	TRBJ2-2	.	TRBV6-2/TRBV6-3	CASRGQPAGELFF	TGTGCCAGCAGAGGACAGCCTGCCGGGGAGCTGTTTTTT
many	TRBJ1-1	.	TRBV28	CASRAGTMNTEAFF	TGTGCCAGCAGGGCAGGGACCATGAACACTGAAGCTTTCTTT
.	TRBJ1-5	.	TRBV12-3/TRBV12-4	CASSLGPAYQPQHF	TGTGCCAGCAGTTTGGGGCCCGCATATCAGCCCCAGCATTTT
many	TRBJ2-7	.	TRBV6-2/TRBV6-3	CASSYIGIPTYEQYF	TGTGCCAGCAGTTATATCGGGATACCAACCTACGAGCAGTACTTC
many	TRBJ2-5	.	TRBV5-4	CASSLLDSQETQYF	TGTGCCAGCAGCTTGCTCGACAGCCAAGAGACCCAGTACTTC
once	TRBJ2-7	TRBD2	TRBV19	CASSLKGRLAGAESYEQYF	TGTGCCAGTAGTCTAAAGGGGCGACTAGCGGGCGCCGAGTCCTACGAGCAGTACTTC
.	TRBJ2-7	TRBD2	TRBV15	CATSRGREGYEQYF	TGTGCCACCAGCAGGGGGCGGGAGGGCTACGAGCAGTACTTC
few	TRBJ1-3	.	TRBV10-3	CAISESGGPGNTIYF	TGTGCCATCAGTGAGTCAGGCGGCCCTGGAAACACCATATATTTT
once	TRBJ2-2	.	TRBV6-4	CARRRSTGELFF	TGTGCCAGGAGGAGGTCCACCGGGGAGCTGTTTTTT
many	TRBJ2-7	TRBD2	TRBV20-1	CSARSLAGVVEQYF	TGCAGTGCTAGAAGTCTAGCGGGAGTTGTCGAGCAGTACTTC
many	TRBJ2-1	.	TRBV7-8	CASSLAGAYYNEQFF	TGTGCCAGCAGCTTAGCAGGGGCCTATTACAATGAGCAGTTCTTC
many	TRBJ2-3	TRBD2	TRBV3-1	CASSQDQTSGTQYF	TGTGCCAGCAGCCAAGATCAGACTAGCGGGACGCAGTATTTT
.	TRBJ2-1	.	TRBV11-2	CASTLGAGSGYNEQFF	TGTGCCAGCACCTTAGGGGCGGGGTCGGGCTACAATGAGCAGTTCTTC
few	TRBJ2-1	TRBD1	TRBV20-1	CSASVTGTVREQFF	TGCAGTGCTTCTGTAACCGGGACAGTTAGGGAGCAGTTCTTC
few	TRBJ2-1	.	TRBV12-3/TRBV12-4	CASSYEGDYNEQFF	TGTGCCAGCAGTTATGAAGGGGACTACAATGAGCAGTTCTTC
.	TRBJ1-5	TRBD1	TRBV19	CASSRRTGANQPQHF	TGTGCCAGTAGTCGCCGGACAGGGGCAAATCAGCCCCAGCATTTT
many	TRBJ1-1	TRBD1	TRBV5-5	CASSPTGQDRAFF	TGTGCCAGCAGCCCGACGGGACAGGACCGAGCTTTCTTT
many	TRBJ1-4	.	TRBV7-9	CASSLAGQNEKLFF	TGTGCCAGCAGCTTAGCCGGACAGAATGAAAAACTGTTTTTT
.	TRBJ1-3	.	TRBV4-2	CASSQEGHGGRGGNTIYF	TGTGCCAGCAGCCAAGAGGGACACGGGGGCAGGGGTGGAAACACCATATATTTT
.	TRBJ2-7	TRBD2	TRBV19	CASRHTSGSVYEQYF	TGTGCCAGTAGACATACTAGCGGGAGCGTGTACGAGCAGTACTTC
.	TRBJ2-7	.	TRBV20-1	CSARVGRGYEQYF	TGCAGTGCTAGAGTGGGCCGGGGCTACGAGCAGTACTTC
.	TRBJ2-7	.	TRBV3-1	CASSQLRGHEQYF	TGTGCCAGCAGCCAACTCAGGGGCCACGAGCAGTACTTC
few	TRBJ2-6	TRBD1	TRBV30	CAWEQGATVLTF	TGTGCCTGGGAACAGGGGGCCACCGTCCTGACTTTC
many	TRBJ1-2	.	TRBV14	CASSQAGNAGYTF	TGTGCCAGCAGCCAAGCAGGGAATGCTGGCTACACCTTC
many	TRBJ2-3	TRBD2	TRBV5-8	CASKRDYGTDTQYF	TGTGCCAGCAAAAGGGACTACGGCACAGATACGCAGTATTTT
many	TRBJ2-1	TRBD1	TRBV14	CASSHTDRGWDNEQFF	TGTGCCAGCAGCCACACCGACAGGGGTTGGGACAATGAGCAGTTCTTC
many	TRBJ1-1	TRBD1	TRBV11-2	CASRPGGRVYTEAFF	TGTGCCAGCAGGCCAGGGGGTAGGGTGTACACTGAAGCTTTCTTT
many	TRBJ2-7	TRBD2	TRBV18	CASSGRSYEQYF	TGTGCCAGCTCCGGGAGGTCGTACGAGCAGTACTTC
.	TRBJ2-5	.	TRBV14	CASSQDPPETQYF	TGTGCCAGCAGCCAAGATCCCCCAGAGACCCAGTACTTC
many	TRBJ2-5	TRBD2	TRBV19	CASQDGTSGRAGETQYF	TGTGCCAGCCAAGACGGGACTAGCGGGAGGGCCGGAGAGACCCAGTACTTC
many	TRBJ1-1	.	TRBV5-1	CASSMGVSTEAFF	TGCGCCAGCAGCATGGGTGTGAGCACTGAGGCTTTCTTT
.	TRBJ2-6	.	TRBV12-5	CASGPGPSGANVLTF	TGTGCTAGTGGTCCCGGTCCCTCTGGGGCCAACGTCCTGACTTTC
.	TRBJ2-5	.	TRBV2	CASSQNLQETQYF	TGTGCCAGCAGTCAGAACCTACAAGAGACCCAGTACTTC
many	TRBJ2-5	TRBD1	TRBV7-9	CASSMGQGGETQYF	TGTGCCAGCAGCATGGGACAGGGAGGGGAGACCCAGTACTTC
many	TRBJ1-6	.	TRBV12-3/TRBV12-4	CASSKTGTAGSPLHF	TGTGCCAGCAGTAAAACCGGGACCGCGGGATCACCCCTCCACTTT
few	TRBJ2-5	.	TRBV4-1	CASSRAEQETQYF	TGCGCCAGCAGCCGAGCGGAGCAAGAGACCCAGTACTTC
.	TRBJ2-5	TRBD1	TRBV10-3	CASQGQVQETQYF	TGTGCCAGCCAGGGACAGGTACAAGAGACCCAGTACTTC
few	TRBJ2-6	.	TRBV3-1	CASSQVRSGANVLTF	TGTGCCAGCAGCCAAGTAAGGTCTGGGGCCAACGTCCTGACTTTC
many	TRBJ1-5	.	TRBV7-2	CASSHPFRPQHF	TGTGCCAGCAGCCACCCCTTTAGGCCCCAGCATTTT
many	TRBJ2-5	.	TRBV11-2	CASSTDRQETQYF	TGTGCCAGCAGCACGGACAGACAAGAGACCCAGTACTTC